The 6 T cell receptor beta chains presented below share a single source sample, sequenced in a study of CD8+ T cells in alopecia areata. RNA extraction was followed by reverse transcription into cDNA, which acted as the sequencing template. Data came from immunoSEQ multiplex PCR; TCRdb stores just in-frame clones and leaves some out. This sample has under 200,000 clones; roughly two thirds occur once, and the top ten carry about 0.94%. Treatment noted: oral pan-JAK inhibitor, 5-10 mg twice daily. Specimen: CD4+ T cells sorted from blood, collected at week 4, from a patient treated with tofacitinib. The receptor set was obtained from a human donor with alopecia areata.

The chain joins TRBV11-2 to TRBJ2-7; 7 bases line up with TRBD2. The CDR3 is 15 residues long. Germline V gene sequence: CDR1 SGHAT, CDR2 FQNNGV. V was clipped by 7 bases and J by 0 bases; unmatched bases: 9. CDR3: CASTLGGMSSYEQYF. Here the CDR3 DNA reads TGTGCCAGCACCCTGGGGGGGATGAGCTCCTACGAGCAGTACTTC. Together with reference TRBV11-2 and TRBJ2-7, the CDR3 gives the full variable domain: EAGVAQSPRYKIIEKRQSVAFWCNPISGHATLYWYQQILGQGPKLLIQFQNNGVVDDSQLPKDRFSAERLKGVDSTLKIQPAKLEDSAVYLCASTLGGMSSYEQYFGPGTRLTVT.

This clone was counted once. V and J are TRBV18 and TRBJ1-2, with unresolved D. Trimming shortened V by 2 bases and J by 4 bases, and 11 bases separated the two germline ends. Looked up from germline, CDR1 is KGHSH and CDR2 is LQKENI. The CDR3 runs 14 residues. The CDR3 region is CASSPVTESYGYTF. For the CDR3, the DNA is TGTGCCAGCTCACCAGTGACTGAGAGCTATGGCTACACCTTC.

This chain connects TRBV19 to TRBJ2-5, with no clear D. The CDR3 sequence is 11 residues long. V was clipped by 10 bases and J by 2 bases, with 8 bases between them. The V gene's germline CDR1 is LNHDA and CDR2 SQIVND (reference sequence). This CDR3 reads CATYSQETQYF. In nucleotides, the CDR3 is TGTGCCACGTACAGTCAAGAGACCCAGTACTTC.

CDR3 nucleotide sequence: TGTGCCAGCAGTGTCCGGACAGGGGGCAAAGGAACAGATACGCAGTATTTT. Protein sequence: CASSVRTGGKGTDTQYF. V usage is TRBV27 and J usage is TRBJ2-3; 11 nucleotides agree with TRBD1. The ends lost 5 bases at V and 3 bases at J; junction bases unmatched: 10. The CDR3 is 17 amino acids. Germline values: CDR1 MNHEY, CDR2 SMNVEV (reference sequence).

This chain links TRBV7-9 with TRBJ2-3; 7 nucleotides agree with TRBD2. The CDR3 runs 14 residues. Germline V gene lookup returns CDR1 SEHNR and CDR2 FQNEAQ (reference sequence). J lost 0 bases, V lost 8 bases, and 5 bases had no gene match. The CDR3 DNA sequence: TGTGCCAGCTCCGCCGGGGGGAGCACAGATACGCAGTATTTT. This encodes CASSAGGSTDTQYF.

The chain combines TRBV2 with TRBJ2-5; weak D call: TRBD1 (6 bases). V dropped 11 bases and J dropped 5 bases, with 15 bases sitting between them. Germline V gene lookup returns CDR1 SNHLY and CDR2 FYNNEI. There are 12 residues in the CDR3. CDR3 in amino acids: CASRTEHETQYF. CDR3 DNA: TGTGCCTCCCGGACAGAACACGAGACCCAGTACTTC.